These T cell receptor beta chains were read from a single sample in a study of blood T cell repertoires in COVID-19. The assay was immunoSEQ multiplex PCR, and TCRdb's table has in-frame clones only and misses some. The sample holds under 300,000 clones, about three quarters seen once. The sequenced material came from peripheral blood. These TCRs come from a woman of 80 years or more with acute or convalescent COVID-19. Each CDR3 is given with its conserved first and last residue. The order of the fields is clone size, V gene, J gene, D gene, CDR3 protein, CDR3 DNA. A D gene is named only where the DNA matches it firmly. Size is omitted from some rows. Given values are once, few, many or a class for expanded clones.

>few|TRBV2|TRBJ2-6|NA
CASTRPGQNSGANVLTF
TGTGCCAGCACTCGCCCCGGACAGAACTCTGGGGCCAACGTCCTGACTTTC
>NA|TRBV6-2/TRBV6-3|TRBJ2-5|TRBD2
CASSYAGVVETQYF
TGTGCCAGCAGTTATGCGGGAGTGGTGGAGACCCAGTACTTC
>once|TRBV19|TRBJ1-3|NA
CASSTSQGRGGNTIYF
TGTGCCAGTAGTACCTCCCAGGGGAGAGGAGGAAACACCATATATTTT
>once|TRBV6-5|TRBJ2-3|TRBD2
CASSYSGLAGRDTQYF
TGTGCCAGCAGTTACTCGGGACTAGCGGGGCGAGATACGCAGTATTTT
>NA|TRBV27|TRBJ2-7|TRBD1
CASSLGWDRVSYEQYF
TGTGCCAGCAGTTTGGGGTGGGACAGGGTGTCCTACGAGCAGTACTTC
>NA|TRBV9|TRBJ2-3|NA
CASSPGAGTQYF
TGTGCCAGCAGCCCTGGGGCGGGGACGCAGTATTTT
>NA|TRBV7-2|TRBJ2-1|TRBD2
CASRGLAGGPTYNEQFF
TGTGCCAGCAGAGGACTAGCGGGGGGGCCGACCTACAATGAGCAGTTCTTC
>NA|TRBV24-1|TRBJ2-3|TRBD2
CATSDHPGTSVNPDTQYF
TGTGCCACCAGTGATCATCCCGGGACTAGCGTTAACCCAGATACGCAGTATTTT
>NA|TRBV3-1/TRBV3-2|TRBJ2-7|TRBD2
CASSQRDGRKTYEQYF
TGTGCCAGCAGCCAAAGGGACGGGAGGAAAACGTACGAGCAGTACTTC
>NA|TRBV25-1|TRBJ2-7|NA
CASSELLWGVSGYEQYF
TGTGCCAGCAGTGAGCTGTTATGGGGGGTCTCGGGCTACGAGCAGTACTTC
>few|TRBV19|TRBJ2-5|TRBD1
CASSISYADRGDETQYF
TGTGCCAGTAGTATCTCCTACGCGGACAGGGGAGATGAGACCCAGTACTTC
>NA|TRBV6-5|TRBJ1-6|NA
CASSYRGVYNSPLHF
TGTGCCAGCAGTTACCGGGGGGTCTATAATTCACCCCTCCACTTT
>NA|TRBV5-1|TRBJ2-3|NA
CASSLTSPGEDTQYF
TGCGCCAGCAGCTTGACCTCCCCGGGGGAAGATACGCAGTATTTT
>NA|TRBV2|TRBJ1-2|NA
CASSDGAGYTF
TGTGCCAGCAGTGATGGGGCGGGCTACACCTTC
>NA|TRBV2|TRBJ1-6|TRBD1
CASSDSLTAGQGNSPLHF
TGTGCCAGCAGTGATTCCTTAACCGCGGGACAGGGCAATTCACCCCTCCACTTT
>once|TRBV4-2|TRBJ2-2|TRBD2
CASSQEGLAGTYTGELFF
TGTGCCAGCAGCCAAGAGGGACTAGCGGGAACGTACACCGGGGAGCTGTTTTTT
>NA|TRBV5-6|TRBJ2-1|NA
CASRNLGSWSYNEQFF
TGTGCCAGCAGGAACCTCGGGAGCTGGTCCTACAATGAGCAGTTCTTC
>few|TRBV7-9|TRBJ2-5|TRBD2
CASSLESGGDNF
TGTGCCAGCAGCTTAGAGAGCGGGGGTGATAACTTC
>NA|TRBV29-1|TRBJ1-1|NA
CSVRAGGGANAEAFF
TGCAGCGTCCGCGCCGGCGGGGGGGCAAACGCTGAAGCTTTCTTT
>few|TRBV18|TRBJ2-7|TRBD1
CASSPTTGSPYEQYF
TGTGCCAGCTCACCCACGACAGGGAGCCCCTACGAGCAGTACTTC
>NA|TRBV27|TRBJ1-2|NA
CASSLVTGLGYTF
TGTGCCAGCAGTTTAGTTACAGGTCTAGGCTACACCTTC
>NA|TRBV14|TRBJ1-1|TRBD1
CASSTRDRGLLNTEAFF
TGTGCCAGCAGCACACGGGACAGGGGGCTCCTGAACACTGAAGCTTTCTTT